This is a list of T cell receptor beta chains from one sample in a study of monozygotic twins with inflammatory bowel disease. TCRdb re-called the 5' RACE reads, yielding one record per CDR3 amino acid sequence without DNA. Seen in this sample are roughly 320,000 distinct CDR3 sequences; the ten most common clones hold 5.6%. The sequenced sample consisted of blood. These receptors were obtained from a human donor with ulcerative colitis or Crohn's disease, or a healthy co-twin of an affected twin (not recorded which). The CDR3 runs from the conserved cysteine through the conserved F or W.

v_gene: TRBV15
j_gene: TRBJ2-5
CDR3aa: CATSRSGTIGETQYF

v_gene: TRBV3-1
j_gene: TRBJ2-2
CDR3aa: CASSLKSGQWNTGELFF

v_gene: TRBV5-6
j_gene: TRBJ2-3
CDR3aa: CASSSQGAGGTDTQYF

v_gene: TRBV4-3
j_gene: TRBJ1-2
CDR3aa: CASSQYLDRNYGYTF

v_gene: TRBV20-1
j_gene: TRBJ1-6
CDR3aa: CSARPGLGGSPLHF

v_gene: TRBV5-1
j_gene: TRBJ2-7
CDR3aa: CASSSALGEQYF

v_gene: TRBV25-1
j_gene: TRBJ2-3
CDR3aa: CASSVSGGTTDTQYF

v_gene: TRBV28
j_gene: TRBJ2-3
CDR3aa: CASKPIMADAYSTDTQYF

v_gene: TRBV5-1
j_gene: TRBJ2-7
CDR3aa: CASRRDRNSYEQYF

v_gene: TRBV6-1
j_gene: TRBJ1-2
CDR3aa: CASSDQKTGTTNYGYTF

v_gene: TRBV28
j_gene: TRBJ1-2
CDR3aa: CASSLSRIYGYTF

v_gene: TRBV5-6
j_gene: TRBJ2-7
CDR3aa: CASSLPGQGYEQYF

v_gene: TRBV30
j_gene: TRBJ1-1
CDR3aa: CAWSGRPPNTEAFF

v_gene: TRBV12-3/TRBV12-4
j_gene: TRBJ2-3
CDR3aa: CASSLAVDGLGGDTQYF

v_gene: TRBV7-2
j_gene: TRBJ2-7
CDR3aa: CASSFVRGPINTYEQYF

v_gene: TRBV10-3
j_gene: TRBJ2-4
CDR3aa: CAISDGSKNIQYF

v_gene: TRBV5-1
j_gene: TRBJ1-2
CDR3aa: CASSSRAKFGSAGYTF

v_gene: TRBV12-3/TRBV12-4
j_gene: TRBJ1-1
CDR3aa: CASSSNRANTEAFF

v_gene: TRBV4-3
j_gene: TRBJ2-7
CDR3aa: CASSQGRWGEQYF

v_gene: TRBV11-1
j_gene: TRBJ1-1
CDR3aa: CASSLMFLGQGQLNTEAFF

v_gene: TRBV18
j_gene: TRBJ2-3
CDR3aa: CASSPGTSGIGTDTQYF

v_gene: TRBV5-5
j_gene: TRBJ2-3
CDR3aa: CASSFGFREGNTQYF

v_gene: TRBV27
j_gene: TRBJ2-7
CDR3aa: CASSSIATSYEQYF

v_gene: TRBV7-8
j_gene: TRBJ2-2
CDR3aa: CASSLSITRSAGELFF

v_gene: TRBV7-9
j_gene: TRBJ2-1
CDR3aa: CASSLGVQGDNEQFF

v_gene: TRBV7-2
j_gene: TRBJ1-1
CDR3aa: CASSPRHGREAFF

v_gene: TRBV5-5
j_gene: TRBJ1-3
CDR3aa: CASSFGGIGNTIYF

v_gene: TRBV28
j_gene: TRBJ2-7
CDR3aa: CASRTHSGGYEQYF

v_gene: TRBV4-3
j_gene: TRBJ1-2
CDR3aa: CASSQAGDYGYTF

v_gene: TRBV11-1
j_gene: TRBJ2-1
CDR3aa: CASSLAAGGDSSSYNEQFF

v_gene: TRBV10-3
j_gene: TRBJ2-7
CDR3aa: CAIRGLAGGDAYEQYF

v_gene: TRBV12-3/TRBV12-4
j_gene: TRBJ1-2
CDR3aa: CASSFRDYYGYTF

v_gene: TRBV7-9
j_gene: TRBJ2-7
CDR3aa: CASSFLRDMDEQYF

v_gene: TRBV28
j_gene: TRBJ2-7
CDR3aa: CASSLGGYNEQYF

v_gene: TRBV3-1
j_gene: TRBJ2-5
CDR3aa: CASSPLAGNQETQYF

v_gene: TRBV2
j_gene: TRBJ2-2
CDR3aa: CASTTSLSLSNTGELFF

v_gene: TRBV7-9
j_gene: TRBJ2-7
CDR3aa: CASSFRGDEQYF

v_gene: TRBV6-6
j_gene: TRBJ1-4
CDR3aa: CASRSTGNNEKLFF

v_gene: TRBV29-1
j_gene: TRBJ2-7
CDR3aa: CSVEGGPYEQYF

v_gene: TRBV27
j_gene: TRBJ1-6
CDR3aa: CASSFNQYSPLHF

v_gene: TRBV5-4
j_gene: TRBJ1-5
CDR3aa: CASSLDGVNQPQHF

v_gene: TRBV6-5
j_gene: TRBJ1-4
CDR3aa: CASSYSAGLGGKLFF

v_gene: TRBV28
j_gene: TRBJ1-6
CDR3aa: CASSLIGQSNSPLHF